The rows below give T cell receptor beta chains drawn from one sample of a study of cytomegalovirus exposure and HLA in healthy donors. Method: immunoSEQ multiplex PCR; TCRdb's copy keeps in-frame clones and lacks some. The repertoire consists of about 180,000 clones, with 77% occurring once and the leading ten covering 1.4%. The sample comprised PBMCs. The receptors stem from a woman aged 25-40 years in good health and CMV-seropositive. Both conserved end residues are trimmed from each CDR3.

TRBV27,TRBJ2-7,ASSRGSRGVNEQY
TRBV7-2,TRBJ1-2,ASSLSGAPYGYT
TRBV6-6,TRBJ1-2,ASSYPGTGNYGYT
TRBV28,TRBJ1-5,ASSSRTGDNQPQH
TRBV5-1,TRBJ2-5,ASSLDGVAGEGETQY
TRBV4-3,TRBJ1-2,ASSQGSDGYGYT
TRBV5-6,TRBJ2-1,ASSLLAGGPNEQF
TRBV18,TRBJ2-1,ASSPLVTVTAEQF
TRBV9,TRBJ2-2,ASNFGTSSNTGELF
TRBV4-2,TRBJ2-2,ASSQDGTPYTGELF
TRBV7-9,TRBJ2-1,ASSLDGGNEQF
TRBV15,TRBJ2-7,ATSRDSWDRVAFEQY
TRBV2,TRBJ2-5,ASKGGVVGETQY
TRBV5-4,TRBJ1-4,ASSIQGVSNEKLF
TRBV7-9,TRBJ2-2,ASSLRRGLAGYSTGELF
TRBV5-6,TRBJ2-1,ASSLAGSKYNEQF
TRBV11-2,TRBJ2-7,ASGFRLGYEQY
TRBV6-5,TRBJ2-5,ASSYSGGKETQY
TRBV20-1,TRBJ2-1,SAMGLLEQF
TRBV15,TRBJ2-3,ATSSGARTGGEQY
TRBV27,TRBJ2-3,ASTEAGGSNVNTQY
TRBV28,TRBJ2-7,ASSSGKSGSVYEQY
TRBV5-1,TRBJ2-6,ASSLSGRELGSGANVLT
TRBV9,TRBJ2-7,ASSVGDSGSYEQY
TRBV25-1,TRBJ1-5,ASSEYKGDGQPQH
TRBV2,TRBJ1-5,ASSGGSEGIQPQH
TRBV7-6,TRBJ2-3,ASSLLSGTDTQY
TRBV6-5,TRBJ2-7,ASSRRDRGPEQY
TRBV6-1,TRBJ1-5,ASTEQVNQPQH
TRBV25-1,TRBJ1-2,ASSDEGARRGYT
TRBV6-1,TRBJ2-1,ASSEDLAAYNEQF
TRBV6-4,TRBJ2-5,ASSDSDGGRETQY
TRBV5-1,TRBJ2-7,ASSSAVGGPYEQY
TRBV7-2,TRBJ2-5,ASSLVYRQETQY
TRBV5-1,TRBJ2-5,ASARGGIGETQY
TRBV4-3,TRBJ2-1,ASSHSGGYNEQF
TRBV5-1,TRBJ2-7,ASRLVGGSYEQY
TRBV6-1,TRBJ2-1,ASSEIYEQF
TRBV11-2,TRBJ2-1,ASSFFGASGFNEQF
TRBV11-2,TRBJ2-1,ASSSFGWEQF
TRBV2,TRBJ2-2,ASSGTGNTGELF
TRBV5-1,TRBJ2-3,ASSLVAGGQDTQY
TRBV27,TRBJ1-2,ASSLQEGSDGYT
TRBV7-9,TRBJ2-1,ASSRSGFEQF
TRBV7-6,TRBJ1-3,ASSPQGRGNTIY
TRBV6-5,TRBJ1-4,ASSYSPSTNEKLF
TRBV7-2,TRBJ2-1,ASSAIQGFFNEQF
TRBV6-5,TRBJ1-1,ASSYEVSLNTEAF
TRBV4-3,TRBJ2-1,ASSFPTLAGERNEQF
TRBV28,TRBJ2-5,ASSLPSSGGGETQY
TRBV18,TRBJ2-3,ASSLAGADTDTQY
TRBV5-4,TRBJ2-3,ASSPTGLAGDTQY
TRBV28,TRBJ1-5,ASSRGTGDQPQH
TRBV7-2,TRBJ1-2,ARTQVYYGYT
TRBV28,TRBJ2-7,ASTAPPARSYEQY
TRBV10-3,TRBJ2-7,AIGRGTSGYEQY
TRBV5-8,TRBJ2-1,ASSYQIRGQGINEQF
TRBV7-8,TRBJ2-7,ASSPGTSGNYEQY
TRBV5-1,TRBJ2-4,ASSLSWGGFENIQY
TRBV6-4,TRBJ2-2,ASSEGASGETGELF